This TCR beta chain was sequenced in a study of blood T cell repertoires in COVID-19. V was clipped by 3 bases and J by 4 bases; unmatched bases: 3. Germline CDR1 reads KGHDR; CDR2 reads SFDVKD. The CDR3 length is 15 residues. Study processing details: Scientists estimated how many nucleated cells there were by amplifying reference gene primers. Generated by immunoSEQ multiplex PCR, the TCRdb table keeps only in-frame clones and is missing some. From that table come the V and J calls and clone size; the DNA was used to work out D and trimming. Counted here are approximately 92,000 clones, roughly nine tenths occurring once; the ten biggest clones make up around 17%.

Sequenced: peripheral blood. This TCR was recovered from a woman in her sixties or seventies with COVID-19, enrolled during active disease. The chain uses TRBV24-1 and TRBJ1-5; 9 nucleotides line up with TRBD1. This chain's CDR3 is CATSDATGGNQPQHF. The CDR3 region has the DNA TGTGCCACCAGTGATGCGACAGGGGGTAATCAGCCCCAGCATTTT.